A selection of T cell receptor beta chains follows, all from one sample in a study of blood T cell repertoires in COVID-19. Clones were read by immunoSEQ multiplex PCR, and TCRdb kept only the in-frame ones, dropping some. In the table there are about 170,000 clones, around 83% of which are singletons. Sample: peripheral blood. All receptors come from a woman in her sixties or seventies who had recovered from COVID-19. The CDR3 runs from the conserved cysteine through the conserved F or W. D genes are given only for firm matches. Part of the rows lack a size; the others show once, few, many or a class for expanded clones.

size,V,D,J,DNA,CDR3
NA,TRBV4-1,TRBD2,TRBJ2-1,TGCGCCAGCAGCCACCCACCACTAGCGGGACCCTGGGATGAGCAGTTCTTC,CASSHPPLAGPWDEQFF
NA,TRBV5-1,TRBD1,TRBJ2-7,TGCGCCAGCAGCTTGGCCGGCAGGGGGTACGAGCAGTACTTC,CASSLAGRGYEQYF
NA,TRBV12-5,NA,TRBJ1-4,TGTGCTAGTGGTTTGCCCCCCCGCACAGGGATTGCTGAAAAACTGTTTTTT,CASGLPPRTGIAEKLFF
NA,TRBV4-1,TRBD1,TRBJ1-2,TGCGCCAGCAGCCAGATATTAGGGGGCCTTAGGGGCTACACCTTC,CASSQILGGLRGYTF
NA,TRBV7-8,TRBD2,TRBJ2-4,TGTGCCAGCAGCTCAAGGACTAGCGGGCCCAACCTAGCCAAAAACATTCAGTACTTC,CASSSRTSGPNLAKNIQYF
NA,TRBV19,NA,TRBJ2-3,TGTGCCAGTAGTGTGGCTGATACGCAGTATTTT,CASSVADTQYF
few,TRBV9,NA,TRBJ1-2,TGTGCCAGCAGCGTAGGGGCAGGCCGATCTAACTATGGCTACACCTTC,CASSVGAGRSNYGYTF
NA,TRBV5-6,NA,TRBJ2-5,TGTGCCAGCAGCAAAGGGGGGGGGTTACAGACCCAGTACTTC,CASSKGGGLQTQYF
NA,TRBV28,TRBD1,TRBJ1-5,TGTGCCAGCATATTTGGGGACAGGAGTTCCCAGCCCCAGCATTTT,CASIFGDRSSQPQHF
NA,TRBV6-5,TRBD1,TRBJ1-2,TGTGCCAGCACTGGCAGGGGGTTTGTTGGCTACACCTTC,CASTGRGFVGYTF
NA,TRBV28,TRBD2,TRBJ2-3,TGTGCCAGCAGCAAGCGGGGGGGAACAGATACGCAGTATTTT,CASSKRGGTDTQYF
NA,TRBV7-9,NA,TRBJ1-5,TGTGCCAGCAGCTTAGGTTCGGGTGGGAATCAGCCCCAGCATTTT,CASSLGSGGNQPQHF
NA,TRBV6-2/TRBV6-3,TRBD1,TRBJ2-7,TGTGCCAGCAGTTACTGGACAGGGCCCTACGAGCAGTACTTC,CASSYWTGPYEQYF
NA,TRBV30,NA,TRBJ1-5,TGTGCCTGGAGTCGGGGAAATAGCAATCAGCCCCAGCATTTT,CAWSRGNSNQPQHF
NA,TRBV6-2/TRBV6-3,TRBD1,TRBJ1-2,TGTGCCAGCAGCCCCAGGGGGAACTATGGCTACACCTTC,CASSPRGNYGYTF
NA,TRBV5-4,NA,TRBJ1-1,TGTGCCAGCAGCTTGCAGGACACTGAAGCTTTCTTT,CASSLQDTEAFF
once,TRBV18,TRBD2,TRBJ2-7,TGTGCCACCGGGGGACTAGATAACTACGAGCAGTACTTC,CATGGLDNYEQYF
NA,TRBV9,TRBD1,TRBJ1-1,TGTGCCAGCAGCGGGGGGACAGGGGGCACTGAAGCTTTCTTT,CASSGGTGGTEAFF
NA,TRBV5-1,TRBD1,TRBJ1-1,TGCGCCAGCAGCCCCGGACAGGGGAACACTGAAGCTTTCTTT,CASSPGQGNTEAFF
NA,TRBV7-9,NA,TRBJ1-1,TGTGCCAGCAGCGGACGGGGGGCCGAAGCTTTCTTT,CASSGRGAEAFF
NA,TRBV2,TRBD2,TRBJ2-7,TGTGCCAGCAGTGAACTCGGGGGGATACACTCCTACGAGCAGTACTTC,CASSELGGIHSYEQYF
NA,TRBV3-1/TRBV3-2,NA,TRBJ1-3,TGTGCCAGCAGCCAAGAGGAGGGGAACACCATATATTTT,CASSQEEGNTIYF
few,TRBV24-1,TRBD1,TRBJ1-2,TGTGCCACCAGAGGGACAGGGGGGTCTAACTATGGCTACACCTTC,CATRGTGGSNYGYTF
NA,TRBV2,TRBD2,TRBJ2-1,TGTGCCAGCCTCGCGGGAGGGGGCAATGAGCAGTTCTTC,CASLAGGGNEQFF
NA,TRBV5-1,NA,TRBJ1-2,TGCGCCAGCAGCTCACGACCGATCGGGCAGGGTAGCTATGGCTACACCTTC,CASSSRPIGQGSYGYTF
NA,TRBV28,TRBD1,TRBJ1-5,TGTGCCAGCCTCCATCCGGGACAGGGACCGCAGCCCCAGCATTTT,CASLHPGQGPQPQHF
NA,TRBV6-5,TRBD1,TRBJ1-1,TGTGCCAGCAGTTACCCGGGACAGCTTGAAGCTTTCTTT,CASSYPGQLEAFF
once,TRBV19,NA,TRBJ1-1,TGTGCCAGTAGTATCGGTCGGGAGAACACTGAAGCTTTCTTT,CASSIGRENTEAFF
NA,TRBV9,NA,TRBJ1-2,TGTGCCAGCAGCCCAGGCCGGCCCGACTATGGCTACACCTTC,CASSPGRPDYGYTF
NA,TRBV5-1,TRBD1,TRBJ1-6,TGCGCCAGCAGCTTGGGGACAGGGAATAATTCACCCCTCCACTTT,CASSLGTGNNSPLHF
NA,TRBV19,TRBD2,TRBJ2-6,TGTGCCAGTAGAACTACTAGCGGGGGGGCTGGGGCCAACGTCCTGACTTTC,CASRTTSGGAGANVLTF
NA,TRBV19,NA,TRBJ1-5,TGTGCCAGTAGTAGCTTGACAGCCTATAGCAATCAGCCCCAGCATTTT,CASSSLTAYSNQPQHF
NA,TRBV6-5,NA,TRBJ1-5,TGTGCCAGCAGTTACGCCGGGCAGGGGAGACAGCCCCAGCATTTT,CASSYAGQGRQPQHF
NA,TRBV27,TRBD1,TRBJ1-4,TGTGCCAGCAGCCAAAGACAGGGGGCCCATGAAAAACTGTTTTTT,CASSQRQGAHEKLFF
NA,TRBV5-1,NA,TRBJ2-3,TGCGCCAGCAGCTTGGTAGTAGCTGGGTCAGATACGCAGTATTTT,CASSLVVAGSDTQYF
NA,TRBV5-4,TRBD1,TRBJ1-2,TGTGCCAGCAGCACCGGGACAGGAGACTATGGCTACACCTTC,CASSTGTGDYGYTF
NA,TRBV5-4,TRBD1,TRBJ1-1,TGTGCCAGCAGCTTGGCGGGAGGGGGACAGGGAGGCACTGAAGCTTTCTTT,CASSLAGGGQGGTEAFF
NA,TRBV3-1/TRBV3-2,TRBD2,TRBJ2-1,TGTGCCAGCAGCCCTCCACCAGCGGGGGGCCCGGATGAGCAGTTCTTC,CASSPPPAGGPDEQFF
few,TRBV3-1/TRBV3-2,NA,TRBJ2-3,TGTGCCAGCAGCCAATTTCTTGCAGATACGCAGTATTTT,CASSQFLADTQYF